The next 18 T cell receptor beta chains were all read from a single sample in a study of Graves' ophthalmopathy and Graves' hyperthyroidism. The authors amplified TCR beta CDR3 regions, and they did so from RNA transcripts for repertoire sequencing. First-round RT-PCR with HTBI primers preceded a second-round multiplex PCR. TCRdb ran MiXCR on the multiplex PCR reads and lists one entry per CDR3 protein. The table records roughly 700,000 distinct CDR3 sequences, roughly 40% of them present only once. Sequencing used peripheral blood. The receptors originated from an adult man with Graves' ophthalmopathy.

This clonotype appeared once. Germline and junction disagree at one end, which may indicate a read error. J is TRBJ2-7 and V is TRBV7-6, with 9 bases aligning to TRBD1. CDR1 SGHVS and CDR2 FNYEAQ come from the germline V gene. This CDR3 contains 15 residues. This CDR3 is CASSLTGGRVYEQHF. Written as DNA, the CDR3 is TGTGCCAGCAGCTTGACAGGGGGTAGAGTATACGAGCAGCACTTC.

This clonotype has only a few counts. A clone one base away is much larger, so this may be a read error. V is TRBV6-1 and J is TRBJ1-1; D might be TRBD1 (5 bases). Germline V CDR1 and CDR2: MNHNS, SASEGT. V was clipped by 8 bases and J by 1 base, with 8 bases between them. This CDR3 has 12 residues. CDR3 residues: CASGHPNTEAFF. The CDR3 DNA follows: TGTGCCAGCGGACACCCGAACACTGAAGCTTTCTTT.

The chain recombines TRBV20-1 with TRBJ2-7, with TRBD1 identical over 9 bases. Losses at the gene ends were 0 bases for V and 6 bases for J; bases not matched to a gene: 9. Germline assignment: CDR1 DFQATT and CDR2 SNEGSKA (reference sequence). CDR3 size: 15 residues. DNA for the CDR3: TGCAGTGCTAGAGACCGCCGGGACAGGGTGGGCGAGCAGTACTTC. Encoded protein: CSARDRRDRVGEQYF.

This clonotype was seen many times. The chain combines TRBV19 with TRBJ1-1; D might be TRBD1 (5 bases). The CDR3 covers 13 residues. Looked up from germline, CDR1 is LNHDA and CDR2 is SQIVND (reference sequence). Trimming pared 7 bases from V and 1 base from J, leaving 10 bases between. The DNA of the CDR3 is TGTGCCAGTATGACCAGGGAGAACACTGAAGCTTTCTTT. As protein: CASMTRENTEAFF.

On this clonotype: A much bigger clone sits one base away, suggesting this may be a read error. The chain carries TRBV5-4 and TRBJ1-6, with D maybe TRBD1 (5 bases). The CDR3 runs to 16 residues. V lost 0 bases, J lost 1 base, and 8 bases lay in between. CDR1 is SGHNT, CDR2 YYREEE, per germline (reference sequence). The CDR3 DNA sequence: TGTGCCAGCAGCTTGGGGGACGGATCCTATAATTCACCCCTCCACTTT. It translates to CASSLGDGSYNSPLHF.

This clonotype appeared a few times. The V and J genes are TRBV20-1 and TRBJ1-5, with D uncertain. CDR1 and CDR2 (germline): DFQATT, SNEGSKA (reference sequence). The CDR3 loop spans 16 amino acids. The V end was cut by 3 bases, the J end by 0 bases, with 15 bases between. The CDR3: CSARRFSDDSNQPQHF. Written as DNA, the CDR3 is TGCAGTGCTAGGAGGTTCAGCGACGATAGCAATCAGCCCCAGCATTTT.

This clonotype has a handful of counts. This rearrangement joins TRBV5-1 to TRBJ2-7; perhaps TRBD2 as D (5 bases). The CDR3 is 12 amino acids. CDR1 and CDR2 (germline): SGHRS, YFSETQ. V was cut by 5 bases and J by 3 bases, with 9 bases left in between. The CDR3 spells CASRVDYYEQYF. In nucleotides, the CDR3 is TGCGCCAGCAGGGTCGACTACTACGAGCAGTACTTC.

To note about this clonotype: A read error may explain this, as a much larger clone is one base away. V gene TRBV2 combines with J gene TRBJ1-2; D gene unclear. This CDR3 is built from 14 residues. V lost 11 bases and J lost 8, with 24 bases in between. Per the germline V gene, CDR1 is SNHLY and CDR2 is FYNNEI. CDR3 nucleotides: TGTGCCGGCAACCTAAGTAAAGGGTTTGGGGGCTACACCTTC. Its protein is CAGNLSKGFGGYTF.

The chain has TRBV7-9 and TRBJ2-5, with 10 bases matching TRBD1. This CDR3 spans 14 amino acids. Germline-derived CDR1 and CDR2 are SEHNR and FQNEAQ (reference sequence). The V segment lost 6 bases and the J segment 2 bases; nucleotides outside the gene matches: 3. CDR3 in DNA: TGTGCCAGCAGGGGGGACAGGGGTCAAGAGACCCAGTACTTC. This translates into CASRGDRGQETQYF.

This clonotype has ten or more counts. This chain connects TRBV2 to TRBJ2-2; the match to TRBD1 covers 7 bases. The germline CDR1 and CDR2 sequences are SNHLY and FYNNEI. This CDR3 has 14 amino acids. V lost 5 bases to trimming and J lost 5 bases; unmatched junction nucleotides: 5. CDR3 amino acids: CASSRQGRTGELFF. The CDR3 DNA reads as TGTGCCAGCAGTAGACAGGGTAGGACCGGGGAGCTGTTTTTT. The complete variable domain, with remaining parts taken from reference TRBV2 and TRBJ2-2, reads EPEVTQTPSHQVTQMGQEVILRCVPISNHLYFYWYRQILGQKVEFLVSFYNNEISEKSEIFDDQFSVERPDGSNFTLKIRSTKLEDSAMYFCASSRQGRTGELFFGEGSRLTVL.

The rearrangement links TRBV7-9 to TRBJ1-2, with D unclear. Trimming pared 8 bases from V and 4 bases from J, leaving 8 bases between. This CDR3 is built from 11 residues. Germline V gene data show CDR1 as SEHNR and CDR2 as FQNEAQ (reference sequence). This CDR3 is CASFRSYGYTF. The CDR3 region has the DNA TGTGCCAGCTTCCGTAGCTATGGCTACACCTTC.

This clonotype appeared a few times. The CDR3 coding sequence is TGCAGTGCCCCCCTCGGGCTAGCGGGACTAAAAAAGACCCAGTACTTC. Protein product: CSAPLGLAGLKKTQYF. The chain carries TRBV20-1 and TRBJ2-5; 9 bases line up with TRBD2. The trim removed 6 bases at V and 6 bases at J, leaving 17 bases unmatched. CDR3 size: 16 residues. The germline V gene encodes CDR1 DFQATT and CDR2 SNEGSKA (reference sequence).

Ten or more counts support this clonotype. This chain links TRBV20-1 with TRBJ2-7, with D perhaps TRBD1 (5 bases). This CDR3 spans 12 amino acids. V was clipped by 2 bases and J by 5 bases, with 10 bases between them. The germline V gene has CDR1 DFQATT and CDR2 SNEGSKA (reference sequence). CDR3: CSARQGRDEQYF. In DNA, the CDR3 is TGCAGTGCTAGACAGGGCCGGGACGAGCAGTACTTC.

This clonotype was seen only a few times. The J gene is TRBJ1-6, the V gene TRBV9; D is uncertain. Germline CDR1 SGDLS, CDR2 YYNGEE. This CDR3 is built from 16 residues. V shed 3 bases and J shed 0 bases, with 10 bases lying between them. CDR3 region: CASSDDTYSYNSPLHF. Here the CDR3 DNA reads TGTGCCAGCAGCGACGACACCTACTCCTATAATTCACCCCTCCACTTT.

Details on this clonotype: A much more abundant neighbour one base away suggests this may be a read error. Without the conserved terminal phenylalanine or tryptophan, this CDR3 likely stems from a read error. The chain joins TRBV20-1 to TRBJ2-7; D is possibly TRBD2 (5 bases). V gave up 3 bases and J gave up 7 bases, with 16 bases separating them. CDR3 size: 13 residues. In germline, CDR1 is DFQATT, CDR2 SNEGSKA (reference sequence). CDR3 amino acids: CSASEGKEWEQYL. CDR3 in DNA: TGCAGTGCTAGTGAGGGAAAGGAGTGGGAGCAGTACCTC.

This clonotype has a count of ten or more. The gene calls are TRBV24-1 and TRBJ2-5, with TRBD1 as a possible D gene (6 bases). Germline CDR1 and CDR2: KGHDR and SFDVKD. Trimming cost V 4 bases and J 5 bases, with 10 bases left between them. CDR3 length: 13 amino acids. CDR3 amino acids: CATSEGALETQYF. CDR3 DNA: TGTGCCACCAGTGAGGGGGCTTTGGAGACCCAGTACTTC.

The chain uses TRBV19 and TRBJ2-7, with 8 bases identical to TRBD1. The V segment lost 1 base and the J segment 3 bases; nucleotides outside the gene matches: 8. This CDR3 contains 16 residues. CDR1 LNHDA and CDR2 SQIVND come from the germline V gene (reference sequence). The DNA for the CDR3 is TGTGCCAGTAGTATAGGCTGGACAGGGAGTGGCTACGAGCAGTACTTC. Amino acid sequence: CASSIGWTGSGYEQYF.

The CDR3 nucleotides read TGTGCCAGCAGCCAAGCCTGGCAGGGAGAATCACCCCTCCACTTT. Its protein is CASSQAWQGESPLHF. This chain links TRBV4-2 with TRBJ1-6; weak D call: TRBD1 (5 bases). Germline lookup yields CDR1 LGHNA and CDR2 YNFKEQ. Deletions cut 1 base from V and 10 bases from J, with 14 bases between. The CDR3 is 15 residues long.